The TCR beta chain under discussion was sequenced for a study of blood T cell repertoires in COVID-19. About the research overall: Sites across the United States, Italy and Spain contributed samples from acute and convalescent COVID-19.

How the authors handled the data: How many nucleated cells were present was estimated from reference gene primer amplification. The data were produced by immunoSEQ multiplex PCR, yet TCRdb's version contains in-frame clones alone and is incomplete. V and J calls and clone size are copied from that table; D and trimming were computed from the DNA. Altogether around 250,000 clones are present, over 75% being singletons, with the ten largest covering about 2%. Unmatched junction bases numbered 12, after V lost 3 bases and J lost 6 bases. CDR3 size: 16 residues. Germline values: CDR1 MNHNS, CDR2 SASEGT. Material: peripheral blood. V is TRBV6-1 and J is TRBJ2-7; 9 nucleotides align to TRBD1. The TCR sequence derives from a man aged 25 to 40 who had recovered from COVID-19. The CDR3 DNA reads TGTGCCAGCAGTGAGGAGGGCGGGACAGGGCCCTTCGAGCAGTACTTC. Its protein is CASSEEGGTGPFEQYF.